The present T cell receptor (beta chain) was sequenced within a study of blood T cell repertoires in COVID-19. Method: immunoSEQ multiplex PCR; TCRdb's copy keeps in-frame clones and lacks some. The sample contains fewer than 200,000 clones, approximately 86% of which appear only once. CDR3 length: 15 residues. Germline V gene sequence: CDR1 SGHTA, CDR2 FQGNSA. The V and J ends lost 4 bases and 5 bases, in that order; junction bases with no gene match: 5. The clonotype comes from a woman between 40 and 55 years old with COVID-19, enrolled during active disease. The chain recombines TRBV7-2 with TRBJ2-1; 10 nucleotides agree with TRBD2. The sample taken for sequencing was peripheral blood. CDR3 sequence: CASSSSGLANNEQFF. The CDR3, as DNA: TGTGCCAGCAGCTCGTCGGGACTAGCGAACAATGAGCAGTTCTTC.